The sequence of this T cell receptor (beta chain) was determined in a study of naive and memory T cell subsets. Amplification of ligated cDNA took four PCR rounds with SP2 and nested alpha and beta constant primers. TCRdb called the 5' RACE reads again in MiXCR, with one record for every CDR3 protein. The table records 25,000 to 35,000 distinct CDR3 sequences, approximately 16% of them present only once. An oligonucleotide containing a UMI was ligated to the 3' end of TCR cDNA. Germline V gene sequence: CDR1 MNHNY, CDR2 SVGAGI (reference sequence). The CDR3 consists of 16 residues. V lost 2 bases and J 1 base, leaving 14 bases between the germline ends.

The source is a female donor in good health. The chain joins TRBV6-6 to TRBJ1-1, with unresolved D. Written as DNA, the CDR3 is TGTGCCAGCAGTTACGGGTCCACTTACCCGAACACTGAAGCTTTCTTT. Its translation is CASSYGSTYPNTEAFF.